The next 28 T cell receptor beta chains were all read from a single sample in a study of response to subunit inactivated influenza vaccine. Via MiXCR, TCRdb re-called the RT-PCR reads, giving one row per CDR3 protein. The profile shows approximately 570,000 distinct CDR3 sequences, approximately 7.6% of them singletons. The source was PBMCs from blood, collected roughly 24 months after vaccination. The receptors here all came from a man between 50 and 69 years old who received an inactivated influenza vaccine.

The chain combines TRBV12-3 or TRBV12-4 with TRBJ2-1, with TRBD1 identical over 7 bases. With V trimmed by 6 bases and J by 10 bases, 6 bases remained unmatched. The length of the CDR3 is 12 residues. CDR3 bases: TGTGCCAGCAGCATGGACAGGAGAGAGCAGTTCTTC. Translating gives CASSMDRREQFF.

This chain links TRBV4-2 with TRBJ2-3; 12 bases fit TRBD2. The germline V gene encodes CDR1 LGHNA and CDR2 YNFKEQ. The length of the CDR3 is 21 residues. J lost 2 bases, V lost 0 bases, and 15 bases had no gene match. DNA of the CDR3: TGTGCCAGCAGCCAAGACCTCCCTAGCGGGAGGGACAACAGACACACAGATACGCAGTATTTT. This encodes CASSQDLPSGRDNRHTDTQYF.

There are a few counts of this clonotype. The chain employs TRBV5-1 and TRBJ1-2; no firm D call. The V end was cut by 3 bases, the J end by 7 bases, with 16 bases between. The germline gives CDR1 SGHRS, CDR2 YFSETQ. The CDR3 is 14 amino acids. The CDR3 nucleotides are TGCGCCAGCAGCTGGGAGAAGAGCTTGTCTGGCTACACCTTC. Translated, it gives CASSWEKSLSGYTF. Drawing the rest from reference TRBV5-1 and TRBJ1-2, the complete variable domain is KAGVTQTPRYLIKTRGQQVTLSCSPISGHRSVSWYQQTPGQGLQFLFEYFSETQRNKGNFPGRFSGRQFSNSRSEMNVSTLELGDSALYLCASSWEKSLSGYTFGSGTRLTVV.

V is TRBV15 and J is TRBJ2-1, with D possibly matching TRBD1 (6 bases). V lost 1 base and J 5 bases, leaving 12 bases between the germline ends. The CDR3 consists of 15 residues. Germline V CDR1 and CDR2: LNHNV, YYDKDF (reference sequence). CDR3: CATSRGRQGHNEQFF. The CDR3 nucleotides read TGTGCCACCAGCAGAGGCCGGCAGGGGCACAATGAGCAGTTCTTC. Variable domain in full (rest from reference TRBV15 and TRBJ2-1): DAMVIQNPRYQVTQFGKPVTLSCSQTLNHNVMYWYQQKSSQAPKLLFHYYDKDFNNEADTPDNFQSRRPNTSFCFLDIRSPGLGDTAMYLCATSRGRQGHNEQFFGPGTRLTVL.

This clonotype has only a few counts. This chain uses TRBV7-2 with TRBJ2-3; 9 nucleotides align to TRBD1. Trimming took 2 bases from V and 3 from J; bases not matched to a gene: 6. Germline V CDR1 and CDR2: SGHTA, FQGNSA. This CDR3 spans 16 amino acids. The CDR3 nucleotides read TGTGCCAGCAGCTTAAGGGGGACAGGGCCAACAGATACGCAGTATTTT. Its translation is CASSLRGTGPTDTQYF.

This clonotype has only a few counts. The V gene is TRBV11-3, the J gene TRBJ2-3; D is perhaps TRBD2 (5 bases). The CDR3 has 13 amino acids. V shed 6 bases and J shed 9 bases, with 16 bases lying between them. CDR1 is SGHNT and CDR2 is YENEEA in the germline V gene. The CDR3 loop reads CASSLFLGETQYF. Written as DNA, the CDR3 is TGTGCCAGCAGTCTCTTCCTCGGGGAAACGCAGTATTTT.

This clonotype was seen only a few times. Because the CDR3's place on the DNA is in doubt, the DNA is left out and the CDR3 is given as listed by TCRdb. The chain carries TRBV21-1 and TRBJ2-3; no check of the table's D call, TRBD2, against the DNA was made. TRBV21-1 represents a pseudogene. Including both end residues, the CDR3 is 18 amino acids long. The CDR3 sequence is CASSKVGRGISGTDTQYF.

This clonotype has ten or more counts. The chain couples TRBV5-1 to TRBJ2-7; D perhaps matches TRBD1 (5 bases). This CDR3 region has 13 residues. The V and J ends lost 0 bases and 5 bases respectively, with 9 bases between them. Germline values: CDR1 SGHRS, CDR2 YFSETQ. For the CDR3, the DNA is TGCGCCAGCAGCTTGGCGCAGGGAAACGAGCAGTACTTC. Translating it yields CASSLAQGNEQYF.

The rearrangement uses TRBV5-1 and TRBJ2-3; 7 nucleotides align to TRBD1. CDR3 length equals 14 residues. Trimming at V came to 3 bases and at J to 6 bases, leaving 7 bases not matched to a gene. Germline V gives CDR1 SGHRS, CDR2 YFSETQ. The CDR3 reads CASSWGTEKDTQYF. CDR3 nucleotide sequence: TGCGCCAGCAGCTGGGGGACAGAAAAGGATACGCAGTATTTT.

This clonotype was recorded a few times. The J gene is TRBJ2-1, the V gene TRBV27, with 9 bases lining up with TRBD2. After removal of 4 bases from V and 2 bases from J, the junction contained 6 bases not matched to a gene. The germline V gene encodes CDR1 MNHEY and CDR2 SMNVEV (reference sequence). This CDR3 spans 16 amino acids. CDR3 coding DNA: TGTGCCAGCAGTTCCTTGACTAGCGGACCCTACAATGAGCAGTTCTTC. This encodes CASSSLTSGPYNEQFF.

CDR3 nucleotides: TGTGCCAGCAGCCAAGAATGGGACAGAAGAAACTATGGCTACACCTTC. It codes for CASSQEWDRRNYGYTF. This chain uses TRBV3-1 with TRBJ1-2; 7 bases are shared with TRBD1. The CDR3 totals 16 residues. Losses at the gene ends were 0 bases for V and 2 bases for J; bases not matched to a gene: 6. The germline gives CDR1 LGHDT, CDR2 YNNKEL (reference sequence).

The chain carries TRBV12-3 or TRBV12-4 and TRBJ1-2; D gene uncertain. V lost 3 bases and J 4 bases, leaving 12 bases between the germline ends. The CDR3 is 14 amino acids. The CDR3 protein is CASSFNSLTYGYTF. The CDR3 DNA reads TGTGCCAGCAGTTTCAACAGCTTAACCTATGGCTACACCTTC.

A few counts support this clonotype. This rearrangement joins TRBV20-1 to TRBJ1-5; D is possibly TRBD1 (5 bases). This CDR3 spans 13 amino acids. Germline lookup yields CDR1 DFQATT and CDR2 SNEGSKA (reference sequence). With 5 bases removed from V and 4 bases from J, the gap between germline ends came to 12 bases. CDR3 sequence reads: CSASGTDNQPQHF. For the CDR3, the DNA is TGCAGTGCTTCCGGGACGGATAATCAGCCCCAGCATTTT.

This clonotype was observed at least ten times. The genes are TRBV5-5 and TRBJ2-4; D unresolved. The V and J ends lost 4 bases and 8 bases respectively, with 10 bases between them. The CDR3 runs 12 residues. Germline CDR1 is SGHKS and CDR2 is YYEKEE (reference sequence). The CDR3 spells CASSPGWDIQYF. The CDR3 DNA follows: TGTGCCAGCAGCCCCGGGTGGGACATTCAGTACTTC.

This clonotype was observed a few times. This chain uses TRBV19 with TRBJ2-3; 10 bases map to TRBD2. Germline loops: CDR1 LNHDA, CDR2 SQIVND (reference sequence). The CDR3 extends over 13 amino acids. The V segment lost 8 bases and the J segment 7 bases; nucleotides outside the gene matches: 6. The CDR3 nucleotides are TGTGCCAGTCGGACTAGCGGAACTAATACGCAGTATTTT. It yields the protein CASRTSGTNTQYF. Supplemented by reference TRBV19 and TRBJ2-3, the full variable domain reads DGGITQSPKYLFRKEGQNVTLSCEQNLNHDAMYWYRQDPGQGLRLIYYSQIVNDFQKGDIAEGYSVSREKKESFPLTVTSAQKNPTAFYLCASRTSGTNTQYFGPGTRLTVL.

This clonotype was counted many times. DNA of the CDR3: TGTGCCACCAGTGATCCTGCCGTGAGTAGTAGCGATGAGCAGTTCTTC. The encoded protein is CATSDPAVSSSDEQFF. The chain has TRBV24-1 and TRBJ2-1, with a possible D match to TRBD2 (5 bases). The CDR3 spans 16 residues. In germline, CDR1 is KGHDR, CDR2 SFDVKD. V dropped 3 bases and J dropped 8 bases, with 19 bases sitting between them.

This clonotype was seen only a few times. The chain combines TRBV29-1 with TRBJ2-2; TRBD2 matches 13 bases. This CDR3 is built from 16 residues. The germline V gene encodes CDR1 SQVTM and CDR2 ANQGSEA. V lost 7 bases and J lost 3; bases outside the gene matches: 8. The CDR3 DNA follows: TGCAGCGCCGAAGGGACTAGCGGGACGCACACCGGGGAGCTGTTTTTT. Translated, it gives CSAEGTSGTHTGELFF.

This clonotype has only a few counts. The V and J genes are TRBV3-1 and TRBJ1-2; TRBD1 matches 7 bases. The germline CDR1 and CDR2 sequences are LGHDT and YNNKEL (reference sequence). The CDR3 covers 13 residues. The trim removed 6 bases at V and 8 bases at J, leaving 9 bases unmatched. Written as DNA, the CDR3 is TGTGCCAGCAGACACCGACAGGGTTCCGGCTACACCTTC. It translates to CASRHRQGSGYTF.

This clonotype was detected only a few times. This rearrangement joins TRBV27 to TRBJ2-2, with TRBD2 as a possible D gene (5 bases). The CDR3 is 16 amino acids. CDR1 and CDR2 (germline): MNHEY, SMNVEV (reference sequence). V dropped 5 bases and J dropped 6 bases, with 19 bases sitting between them. The CDR3 reads CASSPGLALRSGELFF. CDR3 bases: TGTGCCAGCAGTCCCGGCCTAGCTCTGAGATCCGGGGAGCTGTTTTTT.

This clonotype was seen more than once but under ten times. The rearrangement links TRBV19 to TRBJ2-6; the D call may be TRBD1 or TRBD2 (5 bases each). Trimming took off 3 bases at V and 0 bases at J, with 18 bases between the two ends. Germline V lookup: CDR1 LNHDA, CDR2 SQIVND (reference sequence). The CDR3 is 19 amino acids. The DNA for the CDR3 is TGTGCCAGTAGTATTGGCACCGGGACCGCCTCCTCTGGGGCCAACGTCCTGACTTTC. Amino acids: CASSIGTGTASSGANVLTF.

This clonotype occurred a few times. The rearrangement uses TRBV20-1 and TRBJ2-1, with 13 bases matching TRBD2. The CDR3 totals 15 residues. Germline CDR1 reads DFQATT; CDR2 reads SNEGSKA (reference sequence). The junction had 6 bases not matched to a gene; V was cut back by 5 bases and J by 5 bases. The CDR3 bases are TGCAGTGCTCTACCGGGACTAGCGGGACACAATGAGCAGTTCTTC. Protein product: CSALPGLAGHNEQFF.

The chain employs TRBV25-1 and TRBJ2-7; no definite D call. There are 10 residues in the CDR3. The germline V gene encodes CDR1 MGHDK and CDR2 SYGVNS. V was shortened by 10 bases and J by 2 bases, with 6 bases between the two germline ends. The CDR3 sequence: CATSTYEQYF. Here the CDR3 DNA reads TGTGCCACCAGCACCTACGAGCAGTACTTC.

This clonotype was seen only a few times. The gene calls are TRBV20-1 and TRBJ2-3; 7 bases align to TRBD1. Trimming at V came to 5 bases and at J to 2 bases, leaving 4 bases not matched to a gene. The germline V gene has CDR1 DFQATT and CDR2 SNEGSKA (reference sequence). The CDR3 is made up of 13 amino acids. As DNA, the CDR3 is TGCAGTGCTGACAGGGTAGCCACAGATACGCAGTATTTT. It codes for CSADRVATDTQYF.

This rearrangement joins TRBV29-1 to TRBJ2-1; TRBD1 matches 10 bases. The CDR3 consists of 13 residues. Germline assignment: CDR1 SQVTM and CDR2 ANQGSEA. V lost 4 bases to trimming and J lost 6 bases; unmatched junction nucleotides: 3. As DNA, the CDR3 is TGCAGCGTTGGACAGGGGGCCCTCAATGAGCAGTTCTTC. This sequence encodes CSVGQGALNEQFF.

This clonotype has ten or more counts. This sequence joins TRBV10-3 and TRBJ1-2, with D possibly TRBD1 on 5 matching bases. In germline, CDR1 is ENHRY, CDR2 SYGVKD. Trimming removed 8 bases at V and 3 bases at J, with 10 bases between. The CDR3 loop spans 12 amino acids. The CDR3: CAIRGADYGYTF. As DNA, the CDR3 is TGTGCCATCCGTGGGGCGGACTATGGCTACACCTTC.

The genes are TRBV2 and TRBJ2-1; D is uncertain. Looked up from germline, CDR1 is SNHLY and CDR2 is FYNNEI. This CDR3 region has 16 residues. The germline V and J ends were trimmed by 0 bases and 0 bases, with 9 bases remaining between them. CDR3 DNA: TGTGCCAGCAGTGAAGCGCTTCTGAGCTCCTACAATGAGCAGTTCTTC. As protein: CASSEALLSSYNEQFF.

This clonotype was recorded at least ten times. The chain has TRBV9 and TRBJ2-3; tentative D call: TRBD1 (6 bases). The CDR3 length is 15 residues. The germline V gene has CDR1 SGDLS and CDR2 YYNGEE. The V end was cut by 3 bases, the J end by 0 bases, with 11 bases between. For the CDR3, the DNA is TGTGCCAGCAGCGCTGATGGGACAAGCACAGATACGCAGTATTTT. Its protein product is CASSADGTSTDTQYF. Full variable domain (missing parts from reference TRBV9 and TRBJ2-3): DSGVTQTPKHLITATGQRVTLRCSPRSGDLSVYWYQQSLDQGLQFLIQYYNGEERAKGNILERFSAQQFPDLHSELNLSSLELGDSALYFCASSADGTSTDTQYFGPGTRLTVL.

This clonotype was recorded at least ten times. The gene calls are TRBV7-8 and TRBJ1-2; D not certain. This CDR3 spans 15 amino acids. The V and J ends lost 2 bases and 14 bases respectively, with 24 bases between them. Germline-derived CDR1 and CDR2 are SGHVS and FQNEAQ. CDR3 DNA: TGTGCCAGCAGCTTACTAGCGGGTGGTGAGGCCGGTAGAACCTTC. Its translation is CASSLLAGGEAGRTF.